These 10 T cell receptor beta chains were all obtained from the same sample, sequenced in a study of cytomegalovirus exposure and HLA in healthy donors. Vbeta (60) and Jbeta (13) primers were used in the PCR. Generated by immunoSEQ multiplex PCR, the TCRdb table keeps only in-frame clones and is missing some. The sample lists roughly 160,000 clones; around 68% were seen once. Source material: PBMCs. These receptors were obtained from a girl aged 10-17 years in good health and CMV-seronegative.

V and J are TRBV7-6 and TRBJ2-3, with a tentative D call TRBD2 (6 bases). Germline V gives CDR1 SGHVS, CDR2 FNYEAQ. The V gene lost 5 bases and the J gene lost 4 bases, with 19 bases spanning the gap. The CDR3 consists of 16 residues. The CDR3, as DNA: TGTGCCAGCAGCCCGCCCTCTAGCGCCCGCCCAGATACGCAGTATTTT. The encoded protein is CASSPPSSARPDTQYF.

The chain uses TRBV4-2 and TRBJ2-2; 10 bases line up with TRBD2. The CDR3 spans 16 residues. Germline V gene lookup returns CDR1 LGHNA and CDR2 YNFKEQ. Trimming took 0 bases from V and 7 from J; bases not matched to a gene: 5. DNA of the CDR3: TGTGCCAGCAGCCAAGAAGCGGGGGGGCCTGACGGGGAGCTGTTTTTT. It codes for CASSQEAGGPDGELFF.

The chain has TRBV27 and TRBJ2-7; 7 bases align to TRBD1. Looked up from germline, CDR1 is MNHEY and CDR2 is SMNVEV (reference sequence). The CDR3 is 15 residues long. The V and J ends lost 3 bases and 0 bases, in that order; junction bases with no gene match: 5. Here the CDR3 reads CASSLETGSSYEQYF. CDR3 nucleotide sequence: TGTGCCAGCAGTTTGGAGACAGGGAGCTCCTACGAGCAGTACTTC.

The CDR3 coding sequence is TGTGCCAGCAGCGTCACAGGGGTTCAGCCCCAGCATTTT. Translating it yields CASSVTGVQPQHF. The chain joins TRBV27 to TRBJ1-5, with TRBD1 matching over 7 bases. The junction had 5 bases not matched to a gene; V was cut back by 6 bases and J by 6 bases. Germline V lookup: CDR1 MNHEY, CDR2 SMNVEV (reference sequence). The CDR3 is 13 residues long.

This clone was counted a single time. The V gene is TRBV7-3, the J gene TRBJ2-5; 8 bases fit TRBD2. J gave up 2 bases and V 4 bases, and 9 bases lay outside the gene matches. The V gene's germline CDR1 is SGHTA and CDR2 FQGTGA. The CDR3 runs to 16 residues. CDR3 protein: CASSSGGAPSQETQYF. Here the CDR3 DNA reads TGTGCCAGCAGCTCCGGGGGGGCCCCCTCTCAAGAGACCCAGTACTTC.

The J gene is TRBJ1-1, the V gene TRBV5-6, with TRBD1 matching over 7 bases. Germline V gene data show CDR1 as SGHDT and CDR2 as YYEEEE. J lost 5 bases, V lost 4 bases, and 14 bases had no gene match. The CDR3 contains 16 residues. This CDR3 is CASSPRQGRYGTEAFF. The CDR3 nucleotides read TGTGCCAGCAGCCCCAGACAGGGCCGGTATGGGACTGAAGCTTTCTTT.

This rearrangement joins TRBV5-1 to TRBJ2-3; 8 bases fit TRBD2. Trimming at V came to 3 bases and at J to 6 bases, leaving 3 bases not matched to a gene. The CDR3 covers 13 residues. Germline values: CDR1 SGHRS, CDR2 YFSETQ. In DNA form, the CDR3 reads TGCGCCAGCAGCTGGGTAGCGGGGGATACGCAGTATTTT. Translated: CASSWVAGDTQYF.

The gene calls are TRBV5-1 and TRBJ1-5; D perhaps matches TRBD1 (6 bases). The CDR3 consists of 15 residues. The germline CDR1 and CDR2 sequences are SGHRS and YFSETQ. V lost 0 bases and J lost 2, with 9 bases in between. In DNA, the CDR3 is TGCGCCAGCAGCTTGGATCCAGGGGGCAATCAGCCCCAGCATTTT. This sequence encodes CASSLDPGGNQPQHF.

The V call is TRBV30, the J call TRBJ1-1; D is possibly TRBD1 (6 bases). The CDR3 runs 12 residues. Trimming pared 3 bases from V and 6 bases from J, leaving 11 bases between. Germline CDR1 and CDR2: GTSNPN and SVGIG (reference sequence). CDR3 DNA sequence: TGTGCCTGGAGCCCACAGGGCGCTGAAGCTTTCTTT. Translation gives CAWSPQGAEAFF.

The chain recombines TRBV2 with TRBJ1-5; TRBD1 matches at 8 bases. The CDR3 has 13 amino acids. V lost 6 bases to trimming and J lost 6 bases; unmatched junction nucleotides: 4. Germline V gene sequence: CDR1 SNHLY, CDR2 FYNNEI. The CDR3 bases are TGTGCCAGCAGCGGGACAGGCTTTCAGCCCCAGCATTTT. Its translation is CASSGTGFQPQHF.